Shown below are 16 T cell receptor beta chains from a single sample sequenced in a study of blood T cell repertoires in COVID-19. The repertoire was sequenced with immunoSEQ multiplex PCR; TCRdb's copy has only in-frame clones and lacks some. Of about 210,000 clones listed, roughly 84% are singletons. The specimen sequenced was peripheral blood. These receptors came from a man in his fifties or sixties with active or convalescent COVID-19.

J is TRBJ1-5 and V is TRBV4-2, with D possibly TRBD1 on 6 matching bases. Deletions cut 6 bases from V and 2 bases from J, with 17 bases between. This CDR3 is built from 16 residues. CDR1 and CDR2 from the germline V gene are LGHNA and YNFKEQ. Written as DNA, the CDR3 is TGTGCCAGCAGAGAGGTTCAGGGGCTTGGCAATCAGCCCCAGCATTTT. Translation: CASREVQGLGNQPQHF.

The chain combines TRBV5-1 with TRBJ2-1; perhaps TRBD2 as D (6 bases). Germline V gives CDR1 SGHRS, CDR2 YFSETQ. Trimming pared 0 bases from V and 11 bases from J, leaving 15 bases between. CDR3 length equals 14 residues. Written as DNA, the CDR3 is TGCGCCAGCAGCTTGGACGTAACGGGAGAGAAGCAGTTCTTC. Its protein product is CASSLDVTGEKQFF.

Only a few counts were recorded for this clone. The chain employs TRBV5-6 and TRBJ1-2; D remains unclear. Germline CDR1 reads SGHDT; CDR2 reads YYEEEE. The CDR3 spans 15 residues. V gave up 2 bases and J gave up 1 base, with 12 bases separating them. CDR3 in amino acids: CASSFLNRGNYGYTF. The CDR3, as DNA: TGTGCCAGCAGCTTTCTAAATCGGGGTAACTATGGCTACACCTTC.

This clone was counted a few times. The chain is built from TRBV5-4 and TRBJ2-3, with a possible D match to TRBD1 (6 bases). The CDR3 length is 15 residues. The germline V gene encodes CDR1 SGHNT and CDR2 YYREEE (reference sequence). V was cut by 3 bases and J by 6 bases, with 17 bases left in between. This CDR3 is CASSWGTLPGDTQYF. CDR3 coding DNA: TGTGCCAGCAGCTGGGGGACACTACCGGGGGATACGCAGTATTTT.

V and J are TRBV28 and TRBJ1-3; D not resolved. From germline, CDR1 is MDHEN and CDR2 SYDVKM. The CDR3 is 17 residues long. Trimming shortened V by 6 bases and J by 0 bases, and 18 bases separated the two germline ends. CDR3 nucleotides: TGTGCCAGCAGCCTTTTAGACTCCGGGATCTCTGGAAACACCATATATTTT. The encoded protein is CASSLLDSGISGNTIYF.

The chain carries TRBV4-3 and TRBJ2-3; TRBD2 is a possible D gene (7 bases). V gave up 4 bases and J gave up 1 base, with 12 bases separating them. Germline values: CDR1 LGHNA, CDR2 YSLEER. This CDR3 comprises 15 residues. In DNA form, the CDR3 reads TGCGCCAGCAGCCCCCGGGGGGCCGGCACAGATACGCAGTATTTT. It encodes CASSPRGAGTDTQYF.

The CDR3: CASSLGPDQETQYF. The CDR3 nucleotides are TGTGCCAGCAGCTTAGGGCCAGATCAAGAGACCCAGTACTTC. This chain uses TRBV7-2 with TRBJ2-5; D unresolved. Germline V gives CDR1 SGHTA, CDR2 FQGNSA. V was pared by 1 base and J by 2 bases, with 8 bases between. The CDR3 consists of 14 residues. Based on the CDR3 plus reference TRBV7-2 and TRBJ2-5, the full variable domain is GAGVSQSPSNKVTEKGKDVELRCDPISGHTALYWYRQSLGQGLEFLIYFQGNSAPDKSGLPSDRFSAERTGGSVSTLTIQRTQQEDSAVYLCASSLGPDQETQYFGPGTRLLVL.

The chain links TRBV15 to TRBJ1-4; 9 nucleotides match TRBD1. CDR1 and CDR2 from the germline V gene are LNHNV and YYDKDF (reference sequence). The CDR3 length is 16 residues. V lost 3 bases to trimming and J lost 8 bases; unmatched junction nucleotides: 10. The CDR3 coding sequence is TGTGCCACCAGCAGGGGAACAGGGGGCAGTGAGGAAAAACTGTTTTTT. Protein: CATSRGTGGSEEKLFF.

The rearrangement joins TRBV2 to TRBJ1-2; possibly TRBD1 for D (6 bases). The CDR3 runs to 17 residues. V was pared by 6 bases and J by 6 bases, with 26 bases between. CDR1 is SNHLY, CDR2 FYNNEI, per germline. CDR3 protein: CASSTPPDSQYSDGYTF. DNA for the CDR3: TGTGCCAGCAGCACTCCTCCGGACAGCCAATATTCCGATGGCTACACCTTC.

This clone turned up a few times. The genes are TRBV5-6 and TRBJ2-7, with D tentatively TRBD2 (5 bases). Germline assignment: CDR1 SGHDT and CDR2 YYEEEE. Trimming cost V 5 bases and J 6 bases, with 15 bases left between them. The CDR3 runs 13 residues. DNA of the CDR3: TGTGCCAGCAGTTATAAGGCCCGGGGCGAGCAGTACGTC. The encoded protein is CASSYKARGEQYV.

The chain combines TRBV28 with TRBJ1-1, with D maybe TRBD1 (5 bases). Trimming left V 6 bases short and J 3 bases short, with 32 bases between. CDR1 and CDR2 from the germline V gene are MDHEN and SYDVKM. CDR3 length: 20 residues. The CDR3 is CASSLYQGGLRHTLDTEAFF. CDR3 sequence (DNA): TGTGCCAGCAGCCTGTATCAGGGAGGCCTCCGACATACCTTGGACACTGAAGCTTTCTTT. Combining the CDR3 with reference TRBV28 and TRBJ1-1 gives the whole variable domain DVKVTQSSRYLVKRTGEKVFLECVQDMDHENMFWYRQDPGLGLRLIYFSYDVKMKEKGDIPEGYSVSREKKERFSLILESASTNQTSMYLCASSLYQGGLRHTLDTEAFFGQGTRLTVV.

This chain connects TRBV24-1 to TRBJ1-5, with a possible D match to TRBD1 (5 bases). Germline lookup yields CDR1 KGHDR and CDR2 SFDVKD. The CDR3 has 16 amino acids. V was trimmed by 2 bases and J by 7 bases, leaving 17 bases between them. CDR3 DNA sequence: TGTGCCACCAGTGATTCTCGTGTCCAGGGAGGACAGCCCCAGCATTTT. This sequence encodes CATSDSRVQGGQPQHF.

This clone was recorded once. The chain is built from TRBV5-6 and TRBJ1-6; maybe TRBD1 (5 bases). Trimming pared 4 bases from V and 5 bases from J, leaving 10 bases between. Germline V CDR1 and CDR2: SGHDT, YYEEEE. CDR3 size: 14 residues. CDR3 residues: CASSIDRNNSPLHF. CDR3 DNA: TGTGCCAGCAGCATTGACAGAAATAATTCACCCCTCCACTTT.

The rearrangement links TRBV9 to TRBJ2-7; possibly TRBD2 for D (5 bases). The CDR3 totals 15 residues. CDR1 is SGDLS and CDR2 is YYNGEE in the germline V gene. V lost 4 bases and J 1 base, leaving 15 bases between the germline ends. The CDR3, as DNA: TGTGCCAGCAGCCCGACTCAGGACTTGTCCTACGAGCAGTACTTC. Translation: CASSPTQDLSYEQYF. The full variable domain, with the rest looked up from reference TRBV9 and TRBJ2-7, is DSGVTQTPKHLITATGQRVTLRCSPRSGDLSVYWYQQSLDQGLQFLIQYYNGEERAKGNILERFSAQQFPDLHSELNLSSLELGDSALYFCASSPTQDLSYEQYFGPGTRLTVT.

The gene calls are TRBV4-3 and TRBJ2-7; possibly TRBD2 for D (5 bases). V was shortened by 0 bases and J by 2 bases, with 14 bases between the two germline ends. The CDR3 spans 16 residues. The germline CDR1 and CDR2 sequences are LGHNA and YSLEER. The CDR3 is CASSQDWETVTYEQYF. The CDR3 DNA is TGCGCCAGCAGCCAAGATTGGGAGACGGTGACCTACGAGCAGTACTTC.

V and J are TRBV7-9 and TRBJ2-3, with 8 nucleotides matching TRBD2. This CDR3 has 17 amino acids. J lost 3 bases, V lost 1 base, and 9 bases had no gene match. The germline V gene has CDR1 SEHNR and CDR2 FQNEAQ (reference sequence). This CDR3 reads CASSLGGLAGATDTQYF. The CDR3 DNA is TGTGCCAGCAGCTTAGGGGGGCTAGCGGGCGCGACAGATACGCAGTATTTT.